This TCR beta chain appears in the sequencing data of a study of CXCR3-negative and CXCR3-positive naive CD8 T cells. Study observations and caveats: Naive cells that were CXCR3-positive had more hydrophobic TRB CDR3s (compared with CXCR3-negative naive cells). Similarly elevated diversity marked both naive subsets, with memory CD8+ cells showing far lower diversity.

UMI-labeled TRB cDNA libraries were prepared by 5' RACE. TCRdb reanalyzed the 5' RACE reads and collapses them to one entry per CDR3 protein, without DNA. The data show tens of thousands of distinct CDR3 sequences, and the top ten clones hold 0.7% to 0.95%. As for this clonotype: Antigen: not known.

Sequenced input: naive CXCR3+ CD8+ T cells from blood. Subset specified: CD45RO-CCR7+CD27+CD95- naive CD8+ T cells expressing CXCR3 (TNR3+). The clonotype was recovered from a human donor in good health. Some clones in this sample may be carry-over from other donors' samples.

CDR3 sequence: CASRATGSSYNEQFF. The chain employs TRBV12-3 or TRBV12-4 and TRBJ2-1. This CDR3 region has 15 residues.